This entry lists 12 T cell receptor beta chains sequenced from one sample in a study of beta chain features in type 1 diabetes. Study results and limitations: A moderate, significant TCRB CDR3 shortening appeared in type 1 diabetes across four CD4+ subsets.

The study reverse transcribed the entire isolated RNA, so it sequenced expressed TCRB transcripts. The method was immunoSEQ multiplex PCR; TCRdb's version includes in-frame clones alone and lacks a portion of them. The sample includes 600,000 to 750,000 clones, around 11% of them seen just once. These TCRs' antigens remain unknown. Sequences were obtained from naive CD4+ T cells from blood. These receptors came from a man aged 30 to 45 with type 1 diabetes.

The chain uses TRBV28 and TRBJ2-4; D may be TRBD1 or TRBD2 (5 bases each). This CDR3 comprises 15 residues. Germline loops: CDR1 MDHEN, CDR2 SYDVKM. V lost 2 bases to trimming and J lost 3 bases, with 11 bases between them. CDR3 bases: TGTGCCAGCAGTTTACCGGGGACCAACAAAAACATTCAGTACTTC. It yields the protein CASSLPGTNKNIQYF.

The sample holds a few counts of this clone. The chain joins TRBV29-1 to TRBJ2-3; D remains unclear. Trimming stripped 4 bases from V and 0 bases from J, with 17 bases between. The germline CDR1 and CDR2 sequences are SQVTM and ANQGSEA. CDR3 length: 16 residues. CDR3 in DNA: TGCAGCGTTGGGCGCGTGGCAGGCACTAGCACAGATACGCAGTATTTT. It codes for CSVGRVAGTSTDTQYF.

A few counts support this clone. This chain links TRBV4-3 with TRBJ1-2, with D uncertain. The CDR3 loop spans 15 amino acids. Trimming took 0 bases from V and 3 from J, leaving 11 bases between them. Germline V CDR1 and CDR2: LGHNA, YSLEER. As DNA, the CDR3 is TGCGCCAGCAGCCAAGAAGCCGGGGTCGACTATGGCTACACCTTC. Encoded protein: CASSQEAGVDYGYTF.

V and J are TRBV28 and TRBJ2-7; maybe TRBD2 (5 bases). There are 14 residues in the CDR3. V was cut by 8 bases and J by 0 bases, with 14 bases left in between. Per germline, CDR1 MDHEN and CDR2 SYDVKM. CDR3 sequence reads: CASQRGPVSYEQYF. CDR3 sequence (DNA): TGTGCCAGCCAACGGGGTCCCGTCTCCTACGAGCAGTACTTC.

This clone was counted a few times. V is TRBV9 and J is TRBJ1-2; D not resolved. V was pared by 2 bases and J by 8 bases, with 16 bases between. Germline lookup yields CDR1 SGDLS and CDR2 YYNGEE. The CDR3 sequence is 14 residues long. The CDR3 protein is CASSVPPTGGGYTF. Written as DNA, the CDR3 is TGTGCCAGCAGCGTCCCCCCCACGGGCGGGGGCTACACCTTC.

This clone turned up a few times. The V gene is TRBV2, the J gene TRBJ2-2; D gene uncertain. With 2 bases removed from V and 4 bases from J, the gap between germline ends came to 8 bases. Germline V lookup: CDR1 SNHLY, CDR2 FYNNEI. CDR3 length: 14 amino acids. CDR3 DNA: TGTGCCAGCAGTGAAATGGTCACCACCGGGGAGCTGTTTTTT. Encoded protein: CASSEMVTTGELFF. Together with reference TRBV2 and TRBJ2-2, the CDR3 gives the full variable domain: EPEVTQTPSHQVTQMGQEVILRCVPISNHLYFYWYRQILGQKVEFLVSFYNNEISEKSEIFDDQFSVERPDGSNFTLKIRSTKLEDSAMYFCASSEMVTTGELFFGEGSRLTVL.

The CDR3 loop is CASSQSLTGEQFF. The CDR3 DNA follows: TGTGCCAGCAGCCAATCCCTCACCGGTGAGCAGTTCTTC. V is TRBV14 and J is TRBJ2-1; no clear D gene. The CDR3 consists of 13 residues. Germline assignment: CDR1 SGHDN and CDR2 FVKESK. V shed 2 bases and J shed 9 bases, with 11 bases lying between them.

The rearrangement links TRBV11-2 to TRBJ2-1, with D perhaps matching TRBD2 (5 bases). The CDR3 spans 15 residues. Trimming stripped 1 base from V and 4 bases from J, with 11 bases between. The V gene's germline CDR1 is SGHAT and CDR2 FQNNGV. The CDR3 DNA follows: TGTGCCAGCAGCTTAGTGCGCGGGCGATACAATGAGCAGTTCTTC. Residues: CASSLVRGRYNEQFF.

CDR3 region: CASSLDQGARDTQYF. In DNA, the CDR3 is TGTGCCAGCAGCTTGGATCAGGGGGCTAGAGATACGCAGTATTTT. The rearrangement joins TRBV5-4 to TRBJ2-3, with TRBD1 identical over 8 bases. V dropped 0 bases and J dropped 5; count of bases not matched to a gene: 5. Per the germline V gene, CDR1 is SGHNT and CDR2 is YYREEE (reference sequence). The CDR3 contains 15 residues.

This clone has more than one count but fewer than ten. V is TRBV5-6 and J is TRBJ1-5, with 7 bases fitting TRBD1. The CDR3 is made up of 14 amino acids. V shed 2 bases, J shed 6 bases, and the junction held 5 bases outside the gene matches. Germline V lookup: CDR1 SGHDT, CDR2 YYEEEE. CDR3 protein: CASSLKGAPQPQHF. Written as DNA, the CDR3 is TGTGCCAGCAGCTTAAAGGGGGCGCCTCAGCCCCAGCATTTT.

CDR3 amino acids: CASSLLVRGASNSPLHF. As DNA, the CDR3 is TGTGCCAGCAGCTTACTTGTCAGAGGGGCGTCAAATTCACCCCTCCACTTT. This chain links TRBV7-6 with TRBJ1-6; a weak D match, TRBD1 (5 bases). V was cut by 2 bases and J by 7 bases, with 18 bases left in between. The CDR3 is 17 residues long. CDR1 and CDR2 from the germline V gene are SGHVS and FNYEAQ.

CDR3 nucleotide sequence: TGTGCCAGCTCACACGATTGGGAGAATCAGCCCCAGCATTTT. Translated: CASSHDWENQPQHF. The J gene is TRBJ1-5, the V gene TRBV18; the D is unclear. The CDR3 loop spans 14 amino acids. Germline V lookup: CDR1 KGHSH, CDR2 LQKENI. V lost 4 bases and J 4 bases, leaving 11 bases between the germline ends.